This passage covers 17 T cell receptor beta chains from one sample sequenced in a study of CD8+ T cells in alopecia areata (dated by TCRdb to the late 2010s). The library was built by means of the immunoSEQ multiplex PCR assay. To provide template for TCR sequencing, every sample had RNA extracted and reverse transcribed into cDNA. TCRdb obtained this table from immuneACCESS and retained in-frame rearrangements with V and J assigned. These tables miss some clones; where compared with another copy, unresolved V genes account for less than half of the shortfall, and the remainder is unexplained. The sample table contains 85,000 to 110,000 clones; only one count was recorded for roughly half of them. The ten most abundant clones make up 8% to 10% of the sample. Source material: CD4+ T cells sorted from blood. The receptors originated from a human donor in good health.

The rearrangement joins TRBV19 to TRBJ2-7; 7 bases agree with TRBD1. J gave up 0 bases and V 4 bases, and 6 bases lay outside the gene matches. The germline gives CDR1 LNHDA, CDR2 SQIVND (reference sequence). The CDR3 is 15 residues long. The CDR3: CASSKPGQSSYEQYF. The DNA for the CDR3 is TGTGCCAGTAGTAAACCGGGACAGAGCTCCTACGAGCAGTACTTC. Full variable domain (remainder filled in from reference TRBV19 and TRBJ2-7): DGGITQSPKYLFRKEGQNVTLSCEQNLNHDAMYWYRQDPGQGLRLIYYSQIVNDFQKGDIAEGYSVSREKKESFPLTVTSAQKNPTAFYLCASSKPGQSSYEQYFGPGTRLTVT.

The chain combines TRBV29-1 with TRBJ1-2; 8 nucleotides match TRBD1. The CDR3 runs 13 residues. Germline loops: CDR1 SQVTM, CDR2 ANQGSEA. J was trimmed by 0 bases and V by 6 bases; bases with no gene match: 3. CDR3 bases: TGCAGCGTGAAGGGACAGGCTAACTATGGCTACACCTTC. Its protein product is CSVKGQANYGYTF.

This clone was counted once. This chain uses TRBV27 with TRBJ1-6, with D maybe TRBD1 (5 bases). Germline CDR1 and CDR2: MNHEY and SMNVEV (reference sequence). There are 15 residues in the CDR3. Trimming took off 2 bases at V and 7 bases at J, with 12 bases between the two ends. CDR3 protein: CASSLGRVLNSPLHF. In nucleotides, the CDR3 is TGTGCCAGCAGTTTAGGCAGGGTTCTGAATTCACCCCTCCACTTT.

This sequence joins TRBV5-6 and TRBJ1-1, with TRBD1 matching over 7 bases. J lost 4 bases, V lost 5 bases, and 5 bases had no gene match. Germline CDR1 is SGHDT and CDR2 is YYEEEE. The CDR3 runs to 13 residues. In DNA form, the CDR3 reads TGTGCCAGCAGGCGGACAGGTCTCACTGAAGCTTTCTTT. This translates into CASRRTGLTEAFF. The whole variable domain, remainder taken from reference TRBV5-6 and TRBJ1-1, is DAGVTQSPTHLIKTRGQQVTLRCSPKSGHDTVSWYQQALGQGPQFIFQYYEEEERQRGNFPDRFSGHQFPNYSSELNVNALLLGDSALYLCASRRTGLTEAFFGQGTRLTVV.

The chain uses TRBV11-2 and TRBJ2-7; no reliable D call. Deletions cut 0 bases from V and 5 bases from J, with 20 bases between. This CDR3 has 17 amino acids. The germline gives CDR1 SGHAT, CDR2 FQNNGV. The CDR3 region is CASSLERSRTGRNEQYF. In DNA, the CDR3 is TGTGCCAGCAGCTTAGAGCGTAGTCGAACGGGTCGAAACGAGCAGTACTTC.

The rearrangement joins TRBV15 to TRBJ1-2; D is unresolved. Germline CDR1 reads LNHNV; CDR2 reads YYDKDF (reference sequence). The CDR3 contains 18 residues. Trimming took off 0 bases at V and 7 bases at J, with 24 bases between the two ends. The DNA for the CDR3 is TGTGCCACCAGCAGAGATTATGGTTCGCTGGGAGGCTTGCGTGGCTACACCTTC. Translating gives CATSRDYGSLGGLRGYTF.

A few counts support this clone. This chain uses TRBV6-5 with TRBJ2-5; 12 nucleotides align to TRBD2. Germline-derived CDR1 and CDR2 are MNHEY and SVGAGI. The trim removed 7 bases at V and 2 bases at J, leaving 5 bases unmatched. The CDR3 extends over 15 amino acids. The CDR3 loop is CASNTLAGGQETQYF. CDR3 nucleotide sequence: TGTGCCAGCAACACACTAGCGGGGGGTCAAGAGACCCAGTACTTC.

This chain links TRBV4-1 with TRBJ1-1; tentatively, D is TRBD1 (6 bases). The CDR3 spans 11 residues. V was pared by 5 bases and J by 8 bases, with 9 bases between. Looked up from germline, CDR1 is MGHRA and CDR2 is YSYEKL. This CDR3 is CASSADREAFF. The CDR3 nucleotides read TGCGCCAGCAGCGCAGACAGGGAAGCTTTCTTT.

This rearrangement joins TRBV6-6 to TRBJ1-5; D gene ambiguous. From germline, CDR1 is MNHNY and CDR2 SVGAGI (reference sequence). The V end lost 4 bases, the J end lost 4 bases, and 8 bases lay between the germline ends. CDR3 length: 13 residues. The CDR3, as DNA: TGTGCCAGCAGTTTGAAAAGGAATCAGCCCCAGCATTTT. It yields the protein CASSLKRNQPQHF.

This clone was observed a handful of times. The chain is built from TRBV29-1 and TRBJ2-3; perhaps TRBD2 as D (6 bases). Trimming stripped 1 base from V and 3 bases from J, with 14 bases between. The CDR3 is 15 residues long. Germline-derived CDR1 and CDR2 are SQVTM and ANQGSEA. Written as DNA, the CDR3 is TGCAGCGTTGAAGCCACTAGCTTGCGAACAGATACGCAGTATTTT. Residues: CSVEATSLRTDTQYF.

This clone was observed a handful of times. This rearrangement joins TRBV13 to TRBJ1-2, with unresolved D. This CDR3 has 15 residues. CDR1 PRHDT and CDR2 FYEKMQ come from the germline V gene (reference sequence). V lost 5 bases, J lost 0 bases, and 13 bases lay in between. Here the CDR3 reads CASSLRQAPNYGYTF. The DNA for the CDR3 is TGTGCCAGCAGCCTAAGGCAGGCCCCTAACTATGGCTACACCTTC.

The CDR3 is CSVVGDLSSYEQYF. The CDR3, as DNA: TGCAGCGTCGTCGGGGACCTAAGCTCCTACGAGCAGTACTTC. The rearrangement links TRBV29-1 to TRBJ2-7; tentatively, D is TRBD1 or TRBD2 (5 bases each). The V and J ends lost 6 bases and 0 bases respectively, with 15 bases between them. The CDR3 has 14 amino acids. Germline V gives CDR1 SQVTM, CDR2 ANQGSEA.

V gene TRBV1 combines with J gene TRBJ2-7. TRBV1 is reported as a pseudogene. The CDR3 runs to 15 residues. The CDR3 region is CTSSQEEGDPYEQYF. The CDR3 DNA reads TGCACCAGCAGCCAAGAAGAAGGGGACCCCTACGAGCAGTACTTC.

Points on this clone: The sample contains more than one DNA sequence encoding this CDR3. The chain is built from TRBV29-1 and TRBJ1-2; 7 bases line up with TRBD1. With V trimmed by 3 bases and J by 5 bases, 3 bases remained unmatched. The CDR3 contains 12 residues. Germline loops: CDR1 SQVTM, CDR2 ANQGSEA. The CDR3 region has the DNA TGCAGCGTTGATCGACAGGGATATGGCTACACCTTC. It translates to CSVDRQGYGYTF.

The rearrangement uses TRBV30 and TRBJ2-3; 9 nucleotides align to TRBD2. Unmatched junction bases numbered 4, after V lost 8 bases and J lost 1 base. Germline V gives CDR1 GTSNPN, CDR2 SVGIG (reference sequence). This CDR3 is built from 13 residues. The CDR3 spells CAGRTSGTDTQYF. The CDR3 DNA reads TGTGCCGGCCGGACTAGCGGCACAGATACGCAGTATTTT.

This CDR3 is CASSQVRGVKNEQFF. CDR3 DNA sequence: TGCGCCAGCAGCCAAGTTCGGGGAGTTAAAAATGAGCAGTTCTTC. This chain joins TRBV4-1 and TRBJ2-1; tentatively, D is TRBD2 (5 bases). Germline V CDR1 and CDR2: MGHRA, YSYEKL. The V end was cut by 1 base, the J end by 7 bases, with 14 bases between. The CDR3 length is 15 residues.

The chain links TRBV7-2 to TRBJ2-7, with TRBD1 identical over 10 bases. The CDR3 spans 16 residues. Unmatched junction bases numbered 11, after V lost 5 bases and J lost 4 bases. Germline assignment: CDR1 SGHTA and CDR2 FQGNSA. As DNA, the CDR3 is TGTGCCAGCAGCCCAAGCTCTGGGACAGGGGTTTACGAGCAGTACTTC. Its protein product is CASSPSSGTGVYEQYF.